This T cell receptor beta chain was captured by sequencing in a study of T cells in localized non-small cell lung cancer. Overall study findings and caveats: Adjacent lung exhibited a median of 57 among the 100 most abundant tumor clones. There was higher T cell clonality in uninvolved adjacent lung than in tumor, and it was highest there.

Germline V gene data show CDR1 as SSHAT and CDR2 as FNYEAQ (reference sequence). The CDR3 spans 13 residues. In regard to this clone: Its antigen is unidentified. One junction end does not reproduce the germline sequence, and a read error may be involved.

Using immunoSEQ multiplex PCR, the repertoire was profiled, and TCRdb retains in-frame clones only, with some absent. The table shows more than 20,000 clones, with 85% to 90% occurring only once. This rearrangement joins TRBV7-7 to TRBJ2-3; D is undetermined. The source was PBMCs, collected before any cancer treatment. The sequence came from a man aged 40 to 69 with stage II lung adenocarcinoma. The chain's CDR3 is CASSLGFTDTQYF. CDR3 coding DNA: TGTGCTAGCAGCTTAGGTTTTACAGATACGCAGTATTTT. Variable domain in full (rest from reference TRBV7-7 and TRBJ2-3): GAGVSQSPRYKVTKRGQDVTLRCDPISSHATLYWYQQALGQGPEFLTYFNYEAQPDKSGLPSDRFSAERPEGSISTLTIQRTEQRDSAMYRCASSLGFTDTQYFGPGTRLTVL.